This T cell receptor beta chain was sequenced in a study of T cells in Graves' hyperthyroidism and ophthalmopathy. Study details: It was at initial diagnosis, before any treatment, that peripheral blood was collected. Study-wide points: Ophthalmopathy and stable hyperthyroidism were separated by a 13 V-J model.

A note on this clonotype: Its cognate antigen is unknown. A much more abundant neighbour one base away suggests this may be a read error.

Amplification yielded TCR beta CDR3 regions, with RNA transcripts as the source. Carried out on the TCR CDR3, a first-round RT-PCR used the HTBI primer set. TCRdb used MiXCR to reprocess the multiplex PCR reads, holding one entry per CDR3 protein. This sample has roughly 840,000 distinct CDR3 sequences, with about two fifths found just once. V trimming: 8 bases; J trimming: 5 bases; junction bases outside the gene matches: 13. This CDR3 is built from 14 residues. In germline, CDR1 is SQVTM, CDR2 ANQGSEA. The chain recombines TRBV29-1 with TRBJ2-7; the match to TRBD1 covers 9 bases. The source of this sequence is a man younger than 35 with Graves' hyperthyroidism. Sequencing used blood. The CDR3 region is CSMPTGTGTHEQYF. The CDR3 DNA sequence: TGCAGCATGCCCACCGGGACAGGGACCCACGAGCAGTACTTC.